This entry lists 14 T cell receptor beta chains sequenced from one sample in a study of healthy donors' naive CD4 and CD8 T cells (dated by TCRdb to between 2014 and 2016). Instrument on record: 454 GS FLX Titanium. A previously published linear amplification protocol was used to construct TCR libraries from around 0.45 ug of total RNA. The public reads were reanalyzed by TCRdb: fastp trimming at Q25, MiXCR alignment, in-frame beta chains only. Rows matching on CDR3 protein sequence are summarized as one entry with the most common DNA and genes. For this sample the table gives 200,000 or so distinct CDR3 sequences, of which around 80% were detected only once. More than 2% of the sample lies in the top ten. The sequenced material came from naive CD4+ and CD8+ T cells sorted from blood, pooled from several donors. The label giving this sample's cell subset or site can be read as: FACS-sorted naive CD4+ (CD45RO-CD45RA+) and naive CD8+ (CD45RA+CD27bright) T cells. Source of these receptors: a pool of human donors in good health; the sample pools cells from several healthy donors.

A single count supports this clonotype. This CDR3 reads CATSRDGPGTNGYTF. In DNA form, the CDR3 reads TGTGCCACCAGCAGAGATGGTCCAGGCACAAATGGCTACACCTTC. The V and J genes are TRBV15 and TRBJ1-2; no firm D call. The CDR3 has 15 residues. From germline, CDR1 is LNHNV and CDR2 YYDKDF (reference sequence). V gave up 0 bases and J gave up 6 bases, with 14 bases separating them.

This clonotype was seen a few times. The rearrangement joins TRBV12-3 or TRBV12-4 to TRBJ1-6, with unresolved D. V gave up 3 bases and J gave up 3 bases, with 15 bases separating them. The CDR3 totals 17 residues. As DNA, the CDR3 is TGTGCCAGCAGTTTCCTTCCGGGGTTAGACTATAATTCACCCCTCCACTTT. It codes for CASSFLPGLDYNSPLHF.

The rearrangement uses TRBV20-1 and TRBJ2-7; tentatively, D is TRBD2 (6 bases). CDR1 and CDR2 (germline): DFQATT, SNEGSKA (reference sequence). V shed 1 base and J shed 3 bases, with 13 bases lying between them. This CDR3 has 14 residues. CDR3 protein: CSARGARDDYEQYF. The CDR3 nucleotides read TGCAGTGCTAGAGGCGCGCGGGATGACTACGAGCAGTACTTC.

V gene TRBV6-5 combines with J gene TRBJ1-1, with D unresolved. The CDR3 has 15 residues. From germline, CDR1 is MNHEY and CDR2 SVGAGI. Trimming stripped 6 bases from V and 0 bases from J, with 14 bases between. For the CDR3, the DNA is TGTGCCAGCAGATTGGATGGACGGATGAACACTGAAGCTTTCTTT. Translation gives CASRLDGRMNTEAFF.

The V call is TRBV19, the J call TRBJ1-2; D remains unclear. This CDR3 region has 13 residues. In germline, CDR1 is LNHDA, CDR2 SQIVND (reference sequence). The V end was cut by 6 bases, the J end by 6 bases, with 14 bases between. The CDR3 sequence: CASSLGSPDGYTF. DNA for the CDR3: TGTGCCAGTAGCCTCGGATCGCCTGATGGCTACACCTTC.

This chain links TRBV19 with TRBJ1-5; possible D gene TRBD1, 5 bases. CDR3 length: 17 residues. Germline V gene lookup returns CDR1 LNHDA and CDR2 SQIVND (reference sequence). V was shortened by 2 bases and J by 7 bases, with 21 bases between the two germline ends. The CDR3 loop reads CASSINDVGRRLQPQHF. The CDR3 DNA sequence: TGTGCCAGTAGTATAAACGATGTGGGGCGCAGGTTACAGCCCCAGCATTTT.

The DNA for the CDR3 is TGTGCCAGCAGTTACGGGACTAGCGGGAGATATGAGCAGTTCTTC. Protein: CASSYGTSGRYEQFF. The V gene is TRBV6-5, the J gene TRBJ2-1, with 14 positions matching TRBD2. This CDR3 comprises 15 residues. Germline V gene sequence: CDR1 MNHEY, CDR2 SVGAGI. J gave up 8 bases and V 2 bases, and 2 bases lay outside the gene matches.

A few counts support this clonotype. The chain uses TRBV6-5 and TRBJ2-7; 7 bases agree with TRBD1. The ends lost 4 bases at V and 0 bases at J; junction bases unmatched: 6. Germline V CDR1 and CDR2: MNHEY, SVGAGI. The CDR3 consists of 15 residues. CDR3 in amino acids: CASSSSGQNSYEQYF. In DNA, the CDR3 is TGTGCCAGCAGTTCCTCGGGACAGAACTCCTACGAGCAGTACTTC.

CDR3 in amino acids: CSVELGTSYNEQFF. For the CDR3, the DNA is TGCAGCGTTGAATTGGGGACTTCTTACAATGAGCAGTTCTTC. The chain has TRBV29-1 and TRBJ2-1; D may be TRBD2 (6 bases). Germline CDR1 is SQVTM and CDR2 is ANQGSEA. The CDR3 runs to 14 residues. V gave up 2 bases and J gave up 4 bases, with 12 bases separating them.

The V call is TRBV5-5, the J call TRBJ1-6, with D uncertain. There are 16 residues in the CDR3. Between the trimmed V and J ends, which lost 4 bases and 8 bases, there was a span of 19 bases. The germline gives CDR1 SGHKS, CDR2 YYEKEE (reference sequence). CDR3 sequence: CASSPGVWSMDSPLHF. CDR3 bases: TGTGCCAGCAGCCCAGGAGTGTGGTCTATGGATTCACCCCTCCACTTT.

The chain joins TRBV6-1 to TRBJ2-7; TRBD2 agrees at 9 bases. Germline V gene lookup returns CDR1 MNHNS and CDR2 SASEGT. V lost 5 bases to trimming and J lost 3 bases; unmatched junction nucleotides: 8. CDR3 length: 15 amino acids. The CDR3 loop is CASSPVGLALYEQYF. As DNA, the CDR3 is TGTGCCAGCAGTCCGGTGGGACTAGCTCTCTACGAGCAGTACTTC.

The chain joins TRBV20-1 to TRBJ2-3, with D perhaps given as TRBD1 or TRBD2 (5 bases each). Deletions cut 7 bases from V and 4 bases from J, with 21 bases between. The CDR3 has 15 amino acids. Germline V gene sequence: CDR1 DFQATT, CDR2 SNEGSKA (reference sequence). CDR3 sequence (DNA): TGCAGTGTTTCCAGCTCAGGGACCCGGGCAGATACGCAGTATTTT. It is translated as CSVSSSGTRADTQYF.

The rearrangement uses TRBV18 and TRBJ2-2; D is unclear. V shed 0 bases and J shed 3 bases, with 11 bases lying between them. This CDR3 comprises 16 residues. The germline V gene encodes CDR1 KGHSH and CDR2 LQKENI. CDR3 amino acids: CASSPPSLGYTGELFF. CDR3 coding DNA: TGTGCCAGCTCACCACCCTCTCTAGGGTACACCGGGGAGCTGTTTTTT.

This clonotype turned up a few times. The chain uses TRBV5-6 and TRBJ2-1; no firm D call. CDR3 size: 16 residues. CDR1 and CDR2 (germline): SGHDT, YYEEEE. V was shortened by 5 bases and J by 6 bases, with 21 bases between the two germline ends. The CDR3 here is CASRSWALLGSNEQFF. The DNA of the CDR3 is TGTGCCAGCAGGTCGTGGGCGCTTTTAGGCTCCAATGAGCAGTTCTTC.